This T cell receptor beta chain originates from a study of cytomegalovirus exposure and HLA in healthy donors. Study conclusions and caveats: Testing in vitro showed a few CMV-associated chains specific for CMV antigens. As was reported, the classifier diagnosed cytomegalovirus status with high specificity and sensitivity.

As to this clone: Its antigen is undetermined.

The donors belonged to the roughly 110-subject validation cohort, separate from the approximately 700-subject first cohort. CDR1 is SNHLY and CDR2 is FYNNEI in the germline V gene. Trimming took 4 bases from V and 4 from J, leaving 14 bases between them. The CDR3 runs 14 residues. This table comes from immunoSEQ multiplex PCR, and its TCRdb copy is limited to in-frame clones, with some not included. The table includes over 200,000 clones, approximately 86% detected once. The sample comprised PBMCs. The rearrangement uses TRBV2 and TRBJ2-7, with D possibly being TRBD1 (6 bases). The origin of this receptor is a woman in her late teens or twenties in good health and CMV-seronegative. This CDR3 is CASSGQGIGYEQYF. The CDR3 DNA sequence: TGTGCCAGCAGTGGGCAGGGGATTGGGTACGAGCAGTACTTC.